This T cell receptor beta chain was recovered during a study of beta chain features in type 1 diabetes (dated by TCRdb to about 2018). The study in broad terms: No differences in mean age, gender distribution, total cell number or subset yield were found between patients and healthy donors. A total of around 110,000,000 sorted cells were examined across all samples, and RNA yield correlated strongly with the number of cells per subset. Naive and central memory subsets were obtained from all 30 or so donors, but regulatory and stem cell-like memory subsets were isolated from only 8 patients and roughly 8 healthy donors. In the study, TCRB repertoires of sorted circulating CD4+ T cell subsets from recently diagnosed type 1 diabetes patients were compared with those of matched healthy donors. What the research found in general, with its limitations: PCR may preferentially amplify shorter templates, but because patient and control samples were amplified and corrected together, any resulting skew would affect both groups equally. Fewer insertions and more nucleotide deletions at VDJ recombination sites were observed in patients with type 1 diabetes, implying thymic rearrangement abnormalities. Because small numbers of individuals were included in the HLA sub-analyses, any influence of HLA type on TCRB rearrangement was left unresolved. A moderate but significant shortening of TCRB CDR3 length was observed in type 1 diabetes patients in all four CD4+ subsets. Naive, central memory and regulatory TCRB repertoires appeared to be more similar among patients than among healthy donors. Because cDNA rather than genomic DNA was sequenced, highly expressing activated cells could have been over-represented, although no difference in activation and CD3 levels was found between groups.

Each donor gave one peripheral blood draw, averaging around 0.11 L, which was collected into heparinised tubes. Naive, central memory, regulatory and stem cell-like memory CD4+ T cells were sorted on a BD FACSAria II using a panel including CD45RO, CCR7, CD25, CD127, CD95 and CD27. Purity was above 98% for every sorted population. PBMCs were isolated right away by Lymphoprep density gradient centrifugation and were stained directly, without culture. To minimize batch effects, samples were stained and sorted in pairs, one healthy donor with one patient per experiment. The entire isolated RNA was reverse transcribed using the High Capacity cDNA Reverse Transcription Kit, and thus expressed TCRB transcripts were sequenced. Deep immunoSEQ sequencing was performed on naive, central memory and regulatory T cell samples, with an average of roughly 3.6 million total reads per sample. Sorted cells were lysed in RLT buffer, and RNA was extracted using DNase-treated RNeasy Micro or Mini kits according to cell number. To prevent cross-contamination, every cell subset was processed on its own, while patient and healthy donor samples were processed together. The immunoSEQ multiplex PCR was used to amplify TCRB sequences from cDNA, generating 87-bp fragments that spanned the CDR3 region. Amplicons were sequenced on the Illumina HiSeq platform. In the source study's methods: PCR bias was corrected computationally using synthetic template baselines, and reads within Hamming distance 2 were collapsed, with unmergeable singletons discarded. Reads were aligned to IMGT to assign V, D and J genes, CDR3 length, and insertions or deletions at six rearrangement sites. Within each subset, clonotype counts were normalized to the number of sorted cells before true diversity and Gini coefficients were calculated with the tcR R package. The overlap coefficient, calculated on TCRB nucleotide sequences, was used to measure repertoire sharing. The table was pulled from immuneACCESS by TCRdb, which kept in-frame rearrangements only. Such tables lose some clones; where checked, under half of the loss comes from unresolved V genes, and the rest has no known cause. The V and J calls and clone size come from that table; D and trimming were worked out from the DNA. This sample holds 150,000 to 200,000 clones; 7% to 9.5% were observed only once. Of the sample, 0.7% falls within the top ten clones.

The CDR3 runs 15 amino acids, cysteine and phenylalanine included. CDR3 DNA is the only sequence kept; it has 45 bases, read in frame from the first base. CDR1 and CDR2 (SGHTA, FQGNSA) derive from the germline V gene. The germline ends are 17 bases apart after V is trimmed by 2 bases and J by 8 bases. This clone was counted between two and nine times. Its target antigen remains unknown. The input lacks base qualities; no much larger clone sits a single base away. The clonotype comes from a woman aged 25 to 39 with type 1 diabetes. In this chain, TRBV7-2 is recombined with TRBJ2-3, and the D gene may be TRBD2, 6 bases matching. Sequencing was performed on central memory CD4+ T cells from blood. The CDR3 reads CASSLTGASGVTQYF. The DNA sequence follows: TGTGCCAGCAGCTTAACGGGAGCGTCGGGGGTTACGCAGTATTTT.